The 14 T cell receptor beta chains in this list originate from one sample, sequenced in a study of vaccination and CD4 T cells after COVID-19. No cognate antigen is known for these TCRs. Treatment denoted: roughly 11-day PBMC culture with coronavirus spike peptide pools or control peptides (ViraFEST assay). Sequenced with the Oncomine TCR Beta short-read assay was DNA taken from cultured CD4+ T cells. TCRdb recomputed calls from the PCR reads with MiXCR, one row per CDR3 protein. The repertoire holds 14,000 to 15,000 distinct CDR3 sequences, with around 53% as singletons. Sequencing was performed on CD4+ T cells from blood, cultured in vitro. Source of these receptors: a human donor who had recovered from COVID-19.

The chain recombines TRBV6-2 or TRBV6-3 with TRBJ2-1; 8 nucleotides line up with TRBD2. V was clipped by 5 bases and J by 3 bases; unmatched bases: 6. The CDR3 length is 15 residues. Germline lookup yields CDR1 MNHEY and CDR2 SVGEGT. For the CDR3, the DNA is TGTGCCAGCAGTCCTACTAGCGGAAGCTACAATGAGCAGTTCTTC. This translates into CASSPTSGSYNEQFF.

The chain combines TRBV5-1 with TRBJ1-1, with a possible D match to TRBD1 (6 bases). CDR3 size: 14 residues. Germline V gene sequence: CDR1 SGHRS, CDR2 YFSETQ. V was shortened by 2 bases and J by 3 bases, with 11 bases between the two germline ends. The CDR3 DNA sequence: TGCGCCAGCAGCTTTGGGGGGCTCGACACTGAAGCTTTCTTT. Encoded protein: CASSFGGLDTEAFF.

The rearrangement links TRBV12-3 or TRBV12-4 to TRBJ2-2, with TRBD1 matching 7 bases. This CDR3 is 16 amino acids long. Germline trimming cut 5 bases from V and 4 bases from J; bases unmatched to any gene: 10. CDR3 DNA sequence: TGTGCCAGCAGTCCGACAGGGAGCCGAGCCACCGGGGAGCTGTTTTTT. This translates into CASSPTGSRATGELFF.

The chain carries TRBV12-3 or TRBV12-4 and TRBJ2-7, with TRBD1 matching 10 bases. Unmatched junction bases numbered 5, after V lost 6 bases and J lost 3 bases. CDR3 length: 14 residues. The CDR3 sequence: CASSSRDRGYEQYF. The DNA for the CDR3 is TGTGCCAGCAGCTCCCGGGACAGGGGCTACGAGCAGTACTTC.

The chain uses TRBV27 and TRBJ1-1, with a possible D match to TRBD1 (6 bases). V was trimmed by 5 bases and J by 6 bases, leaving 19 bases between them. This CDR3 has 15 residues. Per the germline V gene, CDR1 is MNHEY and CDR2 is SMNVEV (reference sequence). The CDR3 nucleotides are TGTGCCAGCAGTCCCCTAGGACAGTCTTTTGCTGAAGCTTTCTTT. Translating gives CASSPLGQSFAEAFF.

V and J are TRBV25-1 and TRBJ2-3, with D possibly matching TRBD2 (6 bases). V was shortened by 7 bases and J by 0 bases, with 14 bases between the two germline ends. Germline CDR1 MGHDK, CDR2 SYGVNS. This CDR3 has 15 amino acids. The CDR3 DNA reads as TGTGCCAGCACCCCCCTCAGCGGGAGCACAGATACGCAGTATTTT. The encoded protein is CASTPLSGSTDTQYF.

This chain uses TRBV28 with TRBJ2-7, with 10 bases lining up with TRBD1. The CDR3 spans 18 residues. V was clipped by 2 bases and J by 4 bases; unmatched bases: 14. Per the germline V gene, CDR1 is MDHEN and CDR2 is SYDVKM. The CDR3 sequence is CASSLLYWGRDRGYEQYF. CDR3 nucleotide sequence: TGTGCCAGCAGTTTACTCTATTGGGGCCGGGACAGGGGTTACGAGCAGTACTTC.

Only a few counts were recorded for this clonotype. The chain uses TRBV10-3 and TRBJ2-2; D may be TRBD1 or TRBD2 (5 bases each). CDR1 is ENHRY and CDR2 is SYGVKD in the germline V gene. V lost 1 base to trimming and J lost 6 bases, with 21 bases between them. CDR3 length equals 18 residues. CDR3 nucleotide sequence: TGTGCCATCAGTGAGTGGAACGCGGCTATGAGAGGGGCCGGGGAGCTGTTTTTT. Translated: CAISEWNAAMRGAGELFF.

The gene calls are TRBV2 and TRBJ1-6; D call uncertain. Trimming removed 6 bases from V and 10 bases from J, with 7 bases in between. CDR1 SNHLY and CDR2 FYNNEI come from the germline V gene. This CDR3 has 11 amino acids. CDR3 residues: CASRDSSPLHF. CDR3 bases: TGTGCCAGCAGAGACTCGTCACCCCTCCACTTT.

This chain uses TRBV7-7 with TRBJ2-5; unclear D gene. The CDR3 has 14 amino acids. The V end was cut by 5 bases, the J end by 4 bases, with 14 bases between. Germline CDR1 is SSHAT and CDR2 is FNYEAQ (reference sequence). The CDR3 reads CASSPRTTPETQYF. In DNA form, the CDR3 reads TGTGCCAGCAGCCCACGGACCACCCCAGAGACCCAGTACTTC.

The chain joins TRBV2 to TRBJ2-5, with 9 nucleotides matching TRBD2. Germline V gene data show CDR1 as SNHLY and CDR2 as FYNNEI. With 7 bases clipped from V and 5 bases from J, the junction kept 8 bases outside the gene matches. There are 14 residues in the CDR3. The CDR3 DNA follows: TGTGCCAGCAAAGCCACTCTAGCGGGGGAGACCCAGTACTTC. It yields the protein CASKATLAGETQYF.

The chain employs TRBV6-1 and TRBJ2-7; 8 nucleotides align to TRBD2. CDR1 is MNHNS, CDR2 SASEGT, per germline. The CDR3 runs 18 residues. The J segment lost 5 bases and the V segment lost 0 bases, leaving 15 bases of the junction unmatched. This CDR3 is CASSEAVLGAGGHHEQYF. CDR3 in DNA: TGTGCCAGCAGTGAAGCGGTCCTAGGTGCGGGAGGTCACCACGAGCAGTACTTC.

V and J are TRBV7-3 and TRBJ2-3; 11 bases are a match to TRBD2. CDR3 length: 14 amino acids. The V gene's germline CDR1 is SGHTA and CDR2 FQGTGA. The V and J ends lost 2 bases and 5 bases, in that order; junction bases with no gene match: 0. This CDR3 reads CASSLGTSGDTQYF. The CDR3 bases are TGTGCCAGCAGCTTAGGGACTAGCGGAGATACGCAGTATTTT.

The chain links TRBV15 to TRBJ2-5; the D call may be TRBD1 or TRBD2 (6 bases each). This CDR3 has 14 amino acids. V lost 0 bases and J 9 bases, leaving 14 bases between the germline ends. Germline V gene sequence: CDR1 LNHNV, CDR2 YYDKDF (reference sequence). CDR3 region: CATSRDTGARPQYF. As DNA, the CDR3 is TGTGCCACCAGCAGAGATACGGGGGCCCGGCCCCAGTACTTC.